The rows below give T cell receptor beta chains drawn from one sample of a study of shared clonotypes between healthy human individuals. The protocol was immunoSEQ multiplex PCR, while the TCRdb copy is restricted to in-frame clones and leaves out a portion. The table has about 2 million clones, 90% to 95% seen once; the top ten hold around 0.13%. Sequencing was carried out using naive CD4+ T cells sorted from blood. These receptors were obtained from a young man in good health. The CDR3 runs from the conserved cysteine through the conserved F or W. The order of the fields is D gene, clone size, J gene, V gene, CDR3 protein, CDR3 DNA. D genes are given only for firm matches. Rows give clone size only sometimes, using once, few, many, or a class for an expanded clone.

- - TRBJ2-7 TRBV7-9 CASSLVGGTKSYEQYF TGTGCCAGCAGCTTAGTAGGGGGGACAAAGTCCTACGAGCAGTACTTC
- - TRBJ1-6 TRBV30 CASDHRGRGSPLHF TGTGCCTCGGATCATAGAGGTCGCGGTTCACCCCTCCACTTT
TRBD1 - TRBJ1-2 TRBV30 CAWSTGQGNYGYTF TGTGCCTGGAGTACAGGACAGGGTAACTATGGCTACACCTTC
- - TRBJ2-7 TRBV7-2 CASSQGKGLGTYEQYF TGTGCCAGCAGCCAAGGGAAGGGACTCGGTACCTACGAGCAGTACTTC
- - TRBJ1-4 TRBV30 CAWSTGSRGEKLFF TGTGCCTGGAGCACCGGGAGCAGGGGTGAAAAACTGTTTTTT
TRBD1 - TRBJ2-7 TRBV27 CASSLEGTGSSYEQYF TGTGCCAGCAGTTTAGAAGGGACAGGTAGCTCCTACGAGCAGTACTTC
- - TRBJ2-7 TRBV5-1 CASSRHHPLRPRTYEQYF TGCGCCAGCAGCCGACACCACCCCCTCCGACCCCGAACCTACGAGCAGTACTTC
- - TRBJ1-3 TRBV6-5 CASSRRPSSGNTIYF TGTGCCAGCAGTCGACGACCGAGCTCTGGAAACACCATATATTTT
- - TRBJ1-1 TRBV28 CASSLGGGHTEAFF TGTGCCAGCAGTTTGGGTGGGGGGCACACTGAAGCTTTCTTT
TRBD2 - TRBJ2-3 TRBV6-5 CASTPSGSTDTQYF TGTGCCAGCACACCTAGCGGTAGCACAGATACGCAGTATTTT
- - TRBJ1-2 TRBV6-5 CASSSPDFRGGYTF TGTGCCAGCAGTTCACCGGACTTTAGGGGCGGCTACACCTTC
TRBD1 - TRBJ2-7 TRBV2 CASSRQGYEQYF TGTGCCAGCAGCCGACAGGGCTACGAGCAGTACTTC
TRBD1 once TRBJ2-5 TRBV5-1 CASGTGGEKTQYF TGCGCCAGTGGGACAGGGGGCGAGAAGACCCAGTACTTC
- - TRBJ1-5 TRBV6-1 CASSETAYSNQPQHF TGTGCCAGCAGTGAGACAGCATATAGCAATCAGCCCCAGCATTTT
- - TRBJ2-3 TRBV5-1 CASSPKTGADTQYF TGCGCCAGCAGCCCTAAGACAGGCGCAGATACGCAGTATTTT
TRBD1 - TRBJ2-7 TRBV7-9 CASSYRQGHSYEQYF TGTGCCAGCAGCTATCGACAGGGGCACTCCTACGAGCAGTACTTC
- - TRBJ2-3 TRBV9 CASSGAQGTTDTQYF TGTGCCAGCAGCGGGGCCCAGGGGACCACAGATACGCAGTATTTT
TRBD2 - TRBJ2-7 TRBV30 CARTSRGTTYEQYF TGTGCCCGTACGTCGCGGGGGACCACCTACGAGCAGTACTTC
- - TRBJ1-1 TRBV19 CASSARLTGGTEAFF TGTGCCAGTAGCGCTCGGCTCACGGGCGGCACTGAAGCTTTCTTT
TRBD1 - TRBJ1-1 TRBV28 CATDRDSMNTEAFF TGTGCCACCGACCGGGACAGCATGAACACTGAAGCTTTCTTT
- once TRBJ1-1 TRBV19 CASSRQGREAFF TGTGCCAGTAGTAGGCAGGGTCGTGAAGCTTTCTTT
- - TRBJ1-1 TRBV19 CASSTQGNMNTEAFF TGTGCCAGTAGTACCCAGGGCAACATGAACACTGAAGCTTTCTTT
- - TRBJ2-5 TRBV9 CASSVGRDLRGETQYF TGTGCCAGCAGCGTAGGTCGCGACCTTCGGGGGGAGACCCAGTACTTC
- - TRBJ2-1 TRBV13 CASSLRGGRTYNEQFF TGTGCCAGCAGCTTAAGAGGTGGCAGAACCTACAATGAGCAGTTCTTC
- - TRBJ1-1 TRBV5-1 CASSTGPENTEAFF TGCGCCAGCAGCACCGGGCCCGAGAACACTGAAGCTTTCTTT
TRBD2 once TRBJ2-1 TRBV5-8 CASSLAAGVANEQFF TGTGCCAGCAGCTTGGCAGCGGGGGTAGCGAATGAGCAGTTCTTC
TRBD1 - TRBJ1-2 TRBV6-1 CASREIGQGYGYTF TGTGCCAGCAGAGAAATAGGACAGGGTTATGGCTACACCTTC
TRBD2 - TRBJ2-7 TRBV5-1 CASSPTSGGAYEQYF TGCGCCAGCAGCCCCACTAGCGGGGGGGCCTACGAGCAGTACTTC
TRBD2 - TRBJ2-2 TRBV5-6 CASSWGLVNTGELFF TGTGCCAGCAGCTGGGGACTAGTTAACACCGGGGAGCTGTTTTTT